A single sample is the source of the 10 T cell receptor beta chains below, sequenced in a study of blood T cell repertoires in COVID-19. Sequencing used immunoSEQ multiplex PCR; TCRdb keeps in-frame clones, though not all of them. The table shows 150,000 to 200,000 clones, with around 86% occurring only once. What was sequenced was peripheral blood. Source of these receptors: a woman in her 30s with active or convalescent COVID-19.

The gene calls are TRBV7-2 and TRBJ2-7, with 10 positions matching TRBD2. This CDR3 has 14 amino acids. Germline CDR1 and CDR2: SGHTA and FQGNSA. The trim removed 7 bases at V and 4 bases at J, leaving 7 bases unmatched. CDR3 amino acids: CASTQLAGRYEQYF. In DNA form, the CDR3 reads TGTGCCAGCACCCAACTAGCGGGGCGTTACGAGCAGTACTTC.

This clone occurred once. The chain has TRBV18 and TRBJ1-4, with D possibly matching TRBD1 (6 bases). This CDR3 comprises 14 residues. The ends were cut back, 2 bases at V and 7 bases at J, with 11 bases in the middle. Germline values: CDR1 KGHSH, CDR2 LQKENI. Written as DNA, the CDR3 is TGTGCCAGCTCACCAGGGGGCGCCGGTGAAAAACTGTTTTTT. This translates into CASSPGGAGEKLFF.

V and J are TRBV19 and TRBJ2-7, with D maybe TRBD1 (6 bases). V was clipped by 4 bases and J by 0 bases, with 10 bases between them. The V gene's germline CDR1 is LNHDA and CDR2 SQIVND (reference sequence). CDR3 length: 14 amino acids. The CDR3 nucleotides read TGTGCCAGTAGTAGGGGGCGGAGCTCCTACGAGCAGTACTTC. Translating gives CASSRGRSSYEQYF.

V gene TRBV19 combines with J gene TRBJ2-1; D possibly corresponds to TRBD1 (5 bases). Trimming removed 3 bases from V and 0 bases from J, with 9 bases in between. The V gene's germline CDR1 is LNHDA and CDR2 SQIVND (reference sequence). The CDR3 runs 15 residues. The CDR3 region is CASSIIDSSYNEQFF. The DNA for the CDR3 is TGTGCCAGTAGTATTATTGACAGCTCCTACAATGAGCAGTTCTTC. Together with reference TRBV19 and TRBJ2-1, the CDR3 gives the full variable domain: DGGITQSPKYLFRKEGQNVTLSCEQNLNHDAMYWYRQDPGQGLRLIYYSQIVNDFQKGDIAEGYSVSREKKESFPLTVTSAQKNPTAFYLCASSIIDSSYNEQFFGPGTRLTVL.

The chain links TRBV27 to TRBJ1-4; the D is unclear. With 3 bases removed from V and 8 bases from J, the gap between germline ends came to 10 bases. The CDR3 covers 13 residues. CDR1 and CDR2 from the germline V gene are MNHEY and SMNVEV (reference sequence). CDR3 in amino acids: CASSLKEWEKLFF. CDR3 nucleotide sequence: TGTGCCAGCAGTTTGAAGGAGTGGGAAAAACTGTTTTTT.

In its sample, this clone was seen once. The chain employs TRBV3-1 (or the pseudogene TRBV3-2) and TRBJ1-6; D not certain. V lost 2 bases and J 7 bases, leaving 3 bases between the germline ends. The CDR3 extends over 12 amino acids. The germline V gene encodes CDR1 LGHDT and CDR2 YNNKEL (reference sequence). This CDR3 reads CASSQSNSPLHF. CDR3 nucleotide sequence: TGTGCCAGCAGCCAAAGCAATTCACCCCTCCACTTT.

This sequence joins TRBV11-3 and TRBJ2-1, with TRBD2 matching 9 bases. The ends lost 2 bases at V and 0 bases at J; junction bases unmatched: 2. Per the germline V gene, CDR1 is SGHNT and CDR2 is YENEEA. This CDR3 has 16 amino acids. This CDR3 reads CASSLQTSGSYNEQFF. CDR3 DNA sequence: TGTGCCAGCAGCTTACAGACTAGCGGCTCCTACAATGAGCAGTTCTTC. The full variable domain, rest sourced from reference TRBV11-3 and TRBJ2-1, is EAGVVQSPRYKIIEKKQPVAFWCNPISGHNTLYWYLQNLGQGPELLIRYENEEAVDDSQLPKDRFSAERLKGVDSTLKIQPAELGDSAVYLCASSLQTSGSYNEQFFGPGTRLTVL.

The chain has TRBV6-6 and TRBJ1-2; 10 nucleotides align to TRBD1. Germline lookup yields CDR1 MNHNY and CDR2 SVGAGI (reference sequence). Trimming at V came to 4 bases and at J to 8 bases, leaving 4 bases not matched to a gene. The CDR3 runs 13 residues. The CDR3 is CASSSGQGTGYTF. In nucleotides, the CDR3 is TGTGCCAGCAGTTCGGGACAGGGGACGGGCTACACCTTC.

The chain has TRBV13 and TRBJ1-5; D may be TRBD1 (6 bases). The germline V and J ends were trimmed by 2 bases and 6 bases, with 11 bases remaining between them. Germline lookup yields CDR1 PRHDT and CDR2 FYEKMQ (reference sequence). CDR3 size: 14 residues. The CDR3 bases are TGTGCCAGCAGCTTACGGGGGGCAGGTCAGCCCCAGCATTTT. Translation: CASSLRGAGQPQHF.

This clone was seen a single time. The genes are TRBV27 and TRBJ2-7, with TRBD2 identical over 7 bases. This CDR3 region has 13 residues. Germline CDR1 MNHEY, CDR2 SMNVEV (reference sequence). Trimming at V came to 6 bases and at J to 4 bases, leaving 6 bases not matched to a gene. The CDR3 protein is CASRPVGGYEQYF. The CDR3 bases are TGTGCCAGCAGACCCGTGGGGGGGTACGAGCAGTACTTC.